What follows are 26 T cell receptor beta chains derived from one specimen sequenced in a study of T cell responses to AZD1222 COVID-19 vaccine. Sequencing used immunoSEQ multiplex PCR; TCRdb keeps in-frame clones, though not all of them. This sample has 90,000 to 100,000 clones, with 88% found just once. The sequences come from peripheral blood, collected 28 days after the second AZD1222 dose. Receptors originate from an adult who received the AZD1222 COVID-19 vaccine.

Regarding this clone: In this CDR3 the conserved last residue, phenylalanine or tryptophan, is missing, so a read error is likely. The DNA is left out, because the CDR3 cannot be placed on it with certainty; the CDR3 is given as TCRdb lists it. The V gene is TRBV7-9, the J gene TRBJ2-7; the table gives TRBD2 as D, unverified against the DNA. CDR1 SEHNR and CDR2 FQNEAQ come from the germline V gene (reference sequence). Termini included, the CDR3 measures 8 amino acids. CDR3 region: CASPADGL.

This clone is a singleton in its sample. The gene calls are TRBV7-9 and TRBJ1-3; weak D call: TRBD1 (6 bases). This CDR3 has 16 residues. The V gene's germline CDR1 is SEHNR and CDR2 FQNEAQ (reference sequence). Trimming pared 1 base from V and 4 bases from J, leaving 14 bases between. The CDR3 region has the DNA TGTGCCAGCAGCTTAGAGGGGACACTAAGAGGAAACACCATATATTTT. Its translation is CASSLEGTLRGNTIYF. The whole variable domain, remainder taken from reference TRBV7-9 and TRBJ1-3, is DTGVSQNPRHKITKRGQNVTFRCDPISEHNRLYWYRQTLGQGPEFLTYFQNEAQLEKSRLLSDRFSAERPKGSFSTLEIQRTEQGDSAMYLCASSLEGTLRGNTIYFGEGSWLTVV.

The gene calls are TRBV30 and TRBJ2-6; D is unclear. V lost 4 bases, J lost 2 bases, and 9 bases lay in between. Germline V lookup: CDR1 GTSNPN, CDR2 SVGIG (reference sequence). The length of the CDR3 is 14 residues. The DNA of the CDR3 is TGTGCCTGGACCACCATCCCTGGGGCCAACGTCCTGACTTTC. Protein: CAWTTIPGANVLTF.

The chain joins TRBV11-3 to TRBJ2-5; D unclear. V was trimmed by 1 base and J by 3 bases, leaving 12 bases between them. The germline gives CDR1 SGHNT, CDR2 YENEEA. The CDR3 consists of 15 residues. This CDR3 is CASSLGLRLEETQYF. In nucleotides, the CDR3 is TGTGCCAGCAGCTTAGGTCTCCGACTTGAAGAGACCCAGTACTTC.

This chain connects TRBV18 to TRBJ1-1; 8 nucleotides line up with TRBD1. The germline CDR1 and CDR2 sequences are KGHSH and LQKENI. The ends lost 5 bases at V and 3 bases at J; junction bases unmatched: 5. This CDR3 is 14 amino acids long. The CDR3 region is CASSATGVHTEAFF. The CDR3 DNA reads as TGTGCCAGCTCAGCGACAGGGGTCCACACTGAAGCTTTCTTT.

The chain employs TRBV3-1 (or the pseudogene TRBV3-2) and TRBJ1-2; TRBD1 agrees at 8 bases. Germline V gene data show CDR1 as LGHDT and CDR2 as YNNKEL (reference sequence). The CDR3 is made up of 14 amino acids. V trimming: 0 bases; J trimming: 7 bases; junction bases outside the gene matches: 4. The CDR3 DNA is TGTGCCAGCAGCCAAGAGGACAGGGAGGGTGGCTACACCTTC. It translates to CASSQEDREGGYTF.

The chain carries TRBV25-1 and TRBJ2-3, with D perhaps matching TRBD1 (5 bases). This CDR3 is built from 14 residues. Per the germline V gene, CDR1 is MGHDK and CDR2 is SYGVNS. V dropped 2 bases and J dropped 6 bases, with 12 bases sitting between them. Here the CDR3 DNA reads TGTGCCAGCAGTGAAAGGCCAGGGTGGGATACGCAGTATTTT. Translated, it gives CASSERPGWDTQYF.

The chain combines TRBV4-1 with TRBJ2-3; a weak D match, TRBD2 (5 bases). Germline CDR1 is MGHRA and CDR2 is YSYEKL. Trimming took 3 bases from V and 2 from J, leaving 18 bases between them. The CDR3 length is 17 residues. CDR3 residues: CASSQSGGRFSTDTQYF. The CDR3 nucleotides read TGCGCCAGCAGCCAGAGCGGTGGCAGATTCTCCACAGATACGCAGTATTTT.

This clone was found many times. The chain has TRBV29-1 and TRBJ1-2; D possibly corresponds to TRBD1 (6 bases). Germline V lookup: CDR1 SQVTM, CDR2 ANQGSEA. This CDR3 contains 13 residues. V was pared by 3 bases and J by 2 bases, with 10 bases between. CDR3 nucleotide sequence: TGCAGCGTTGATACAGGGCTAAACTATGGCTACACCTTC. Translating it yields CSVDTGLNYGYTF.

This chain uses TRBV7-3 with TRBJ2-1, with TRBD1 identical over 7 bases. The CDR3 spans 15 residues. Germline lookup yields CDR1 SGHTA and CDR2 FQGTGA. V was pared by 4 bases and J by 7 bases, with 10 bases of the junction left unmatched. CDR3 amino acids: CASSWRPGGRNEQFF. The DNA for the CDR3 is TGTGCCAGCAGCTGGAGGCCAGGGGGTCGGAATGAGCAGTTCTTC.

The V call is TRBV28, the J call TRBJ1-4; D is ambiguous. Per the germline V gene, CDR1 is MDHEN and CDR2 is SYDVKM. The CDR3 extends over 13 amino acids. V was trimmed by 10 bases and J by 7 bases, leaving 16 bases between them. This chain's CDR3 is CATRASLTEKLFF. The CDR3 coding sequence is TGTGCCACCCGGGCTAGCCTAACTGAAAAACTGTTTTTT. The full variable domain, rest sourced from reference TRBV28 and TRBJ1-4, is DVKVTQSSRYLVKRTGEKVFLECVQDMDHENMFWYRQDPGLGLRLIYFSYDVKMKEKGDIPEGYSVSREKKERFSLILESASTNQTSMYLCATRASLTEKLFFGSGTQLSVL.

The chain is built from TRBV7-2 and TRBJ2-1; D gene unclear. Deletions cut 5 bases from V and 4 bases from J, with 9 bases between. The length of the CDR3 is 13 residues. CDR1 is SGHTA, CDR2 FQGNSA, per germline. CDR3 sequence (DNA): TGTGCCAGCAGCCCGACGGTATACAATGAGCAGTTCTTC. As protein: CASSPTVYNEQFF.

This clone was seen a single time. The chain carries TRBV6-4 and TRBJ2-1, with 10 bases that match TRBD2. CDR1 MRHNA and CDR2 SNTAGT come from the germline V gene. J lost 9 bases, V lost 5 bases, and 4 bases had no gene match. CDR3 length: 13 residues. In nucleotides, the CDR3 is TGTGCCAGCAGTAGCGGGAGGGCCGGTGAGCAGTTCTTC. It codes for CASSSGRAGEQFF.

There are a few counts of this clone. J is TRBJ2-3 and V is TRBV28; TRBD2 agrees at 9 bases. Per germline, CDR1 MDHEN and CDR2 SYDVKM. V dropped 0 bases and J dropped 3; count of bases not matched to a gene: 4. The CDR3 loop spans 16 amino acids. CDR3 residues: CASSLWRGGGTDTQYF. The CDR3, as DNA: TGTGCCAGCAGTTTATGGCGGGGGGGTGGAACAGATACGCAGTATTTT.

V is TRBV18 and J is TRBJ2-1; 9 nucleotides agree with TRBD1. Germline values: CDR1 KGHSH, CDR2 LQKENI. Losses at the gene ends were 0 bases for V and 8 bases for J; bases not matched to a gene: 8. The CDR3 length is 16 residues. CDR3 DNA: TGTGCCAGCTCACCACCGGCTACAGGGGGCCTGGATGAGCAGTTCTTC. Translated: CASSPPATGGLDEQFF.

The chain couples TRBV30 to TRBJ2-3; a possible D gene is TRBD1 (6 bases). V dropped 0 bases and J dropped 5 bases, with 6 bases sitting between them. Germline loops: CDR1 GTSNPN, CDR2 SVGIG (reference sequence). The CDR3 runs 12 residues. CDR3 in amino acids: CAWSVGGDTQYF. CDR3 nucleotide sequence: TGTGCCTGGAGTGTAGGGGGAGATACGCAGTATTTT.

The chain uses TRBV5-4 and TRBJ1-1; D unclear. The CDR3 has 17 amino acids. V was shortened by 6 bases and J by 3 bases, with 24 bases between the two germline ends. Looked up from germline, CDR1 is SGHNT and CDR2 is YYREEE (reference sequence). In DNA form, the CDR3 reads TGTGCCAGCACACTGGGTTATGTAGGACTTGGGGACACTGAAGCTTTCTTT. Its translation: CASTLGYVGLGDTEAFF.

The rearrangement joins TRBV5-1 to TRBJ2-5; TRBD1 aligns across 7 bases. The V and J ends lost 2 bases and 0 bases, in that order; junction bases with no gene match: 10. This CDR3 region has 17 residues. Germline loops: CDR1 SGHRS, CDR2 YFSETQ. The CDR3 DNA sequence: TGCGCCAGCAGCTTCGCATTAGACAGGGAACACCAAGAGACCCAGTACTTC. Encoded protein: CASSFALDREHQETQYF.

The chain is built from TRBV28 and TRBJ2-4; D might be TRBD1 (5 bases). Trimming took 3 bases from V and 3 from J, leaving 6 bases between them. Germline V CDR1 and CDR2: MDHEN, SYDVKM. There are 13 residues in the CDR3. The CDR3 sequence: CASSFQGKNIQYF. CDR3 DNA: TGTGCCAGCAGTTTCCAGGGCAAAAACATTCAGTACTTC. The whole variable domain, remainder taken from reference TRBV28 and TRBJ2-4, is DVKVTQSSRYLVKRTGEKVFLECVQDMDHENMFWYRQDPGLGLRLIYFSYDVKMKEKGDIPEGYSVSREKKERFSLILESASTNQTSMYLCASSFQGKNIQYFGAGTRLSVL.

The chain is built from TRBV7-2 and TRBJ1-3, with 8 nucleotides matching TRBD1. Germline CDR1 SGHTA, CDR2 FQGNSA. The CDR3 runs 15 residues. J gave up 2 bases and V 5 bases, and 5 bases lay outside the gene matches. Here the CDR3 DNA reads TGTGCCAGCAGCAGCAGGGGGCTCCCTGGAAACACCATATATTTT. It encodes CASSSRGLPGNTIYF.

The chain employs TRBV29-1 and TRBJ1-1; D is perhaps TRBD1 (5 bases). V was trimmed by 4 bases and J by 10 bases, leaving 16 bases between them. This CDR3 contains 12 residues. In germline, CDR1 is SQVTM, CDR2 ANQGSEA. DNA for the CDR3: TGCAGCGTTGGCCCCCCGGGGGGAATAGCTTTCTTT. Its translation: CSVGPPGGIAFF. The variable domain in full, with the rest retrieved from reference TRBV29-1 and TRBJ1-1, is SAVISQKPSRDICQRGTSLTIQCQVDSQVTMMFWYRQQPGQSLTLIATANQGSEATYESGFVIDKFPISRPNLTFSTLTVSNMSPEDSSIYLCSVGPPGGIAFFGQGTRLTVV.

This clone was seen once. This same CDR3 is encoded by further DNA sequences in the sample. This chain joins TRBV2 and TRBJ1-1; D possibly corresponds to TRBD1 (5 bases). CDR3 length: 13 residues. Trimming removed 6 bases at V and 0 bases at J, with 8 bases between. From germline, CDR1 is SNHLY and CDR2 FYNNEI. CDR3 DNA sequence: TGTGCCAGCAGCCTGGGACTGAACACTGAAGCTTTCTTT. Translated, it gives CASSLGLNTEAFF. The full variable domain, in which reference TRBV2 and TRBJ1-1 provide the parts outside the CDR3, is EPEVTQTPSHQVTQMGQEVILRCVPISNHLYFYWYRQILGQKVEFLVSFYNNEISEKSEIFDDQFSVERPDGSNFTLKIRSTKLEDSAMYFCASSLGLNTEAFFGQGTRLTVV.

The chain joins TRBV18 to TRBJ1-6; D is unclear. From germline, CDR1 is KGHSH and CDR2 LQKENI. The CDR3 is made up of 16 amino acids. The V gene lost 5 bases and the J gene lost 4 bases, with 15 bases spanning the gap. CDR3 coding DNA: TGTGCCAGCTCATGGGCCCAGGAGCTTTATAATTCACCCCTCCACTTT. Encoded protein: CASSWAQELYNSPLHF.

V is TRBV10-2 and J is TRBJ1-1; 9 bases fit TRBD1. The trim removed 4 bases at V and 5 bases at J, leaving 5 bases unmatched. The germline gives CDR1 WSHSY, CDR2 SAAADI. This CDR3 region has 14 residues. This chain's CDR3 is CASSVGTGHTEAFF. CDR3 DNA sequence: TGCGCCAGCAGTGTGGGGACAGGGCATACTGAAGCTTTCTTT.

V is TRBV4-3 and J is TRBJ1-5, with TRBD1 matching over 9 bases. The germline CDR1 and CDR2 sequences are LGHNA and YSLEER. Trimming took 4 bases from V and 4 from J; bases not matched to a gene: 2. The CDR3 runs 14 residues. The CDR3 loop is CASSLGQGNQPQHF. Written as DNA, the CDR3 is TGCGCCAGCAGCCTGGGACAGGGAAATCAGCCCCAGCATTTT.

The genes are TRBV18 and TRBJ2-7; maybe TRBD2 (6 bases). Germline CDR1 and CDR2: KGHSH and LQKENI. This CDR3 is 14 amino acids long. Between the trimmed V and J ends, which lost 4 bases and 3 bases, there was a span of 13 bases. The CDR3 nucleotides read TGTGCCAGCTCACTGGGGGGAGGCGGCTACGAGCAGTACTTC. Amino acids: CASSLGGGGYEQYF.